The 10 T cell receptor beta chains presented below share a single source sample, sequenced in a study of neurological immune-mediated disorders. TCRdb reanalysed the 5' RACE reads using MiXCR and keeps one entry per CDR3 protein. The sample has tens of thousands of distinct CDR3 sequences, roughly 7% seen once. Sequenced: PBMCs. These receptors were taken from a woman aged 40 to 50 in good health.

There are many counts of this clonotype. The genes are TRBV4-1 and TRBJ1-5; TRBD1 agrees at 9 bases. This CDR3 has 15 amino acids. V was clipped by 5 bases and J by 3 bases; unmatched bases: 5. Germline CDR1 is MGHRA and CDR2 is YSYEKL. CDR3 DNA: TGCGCCAGCAGCTGGGACAGGGAAGACAATCAGCCCCAGCATTTT. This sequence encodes CASSWDREDNQPQHF.

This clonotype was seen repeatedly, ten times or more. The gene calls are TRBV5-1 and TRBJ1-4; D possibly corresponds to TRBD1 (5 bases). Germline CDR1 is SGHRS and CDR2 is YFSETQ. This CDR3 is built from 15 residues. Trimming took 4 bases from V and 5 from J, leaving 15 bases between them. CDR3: CASSPPGLRNEKLFF. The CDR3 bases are TGCGCCAGCAGCCCCCCGGGACTACGGAATGAAAAACTGTTTTTT.

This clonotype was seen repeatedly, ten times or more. In DNA, the CDR3 is TGTGCCAGCAGGCCAGCGGGAGGGTACAATGAGCAGTTCTTC. Its protein is CASRPAGGYNEQFF. This chain connects TRBV27 to TRBJ2-1, with 10 bases identical to TRBD2. Germline loops: CDR1 MNHEY, CDR2 SMNVEV (reference sequence). V gave up 6 bases and J gave up 4 bases; unmatched junction bases: 3. This CDR3 is built from 14 residues.

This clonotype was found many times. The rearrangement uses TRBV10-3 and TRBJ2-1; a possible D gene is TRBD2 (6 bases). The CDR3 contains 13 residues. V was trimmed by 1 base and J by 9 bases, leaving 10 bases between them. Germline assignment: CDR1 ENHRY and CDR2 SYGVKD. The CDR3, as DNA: TGTGCCATCAGTGAGTGGAGGGAGATTGAGCAGTTCTTC. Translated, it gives CAISEWREIEQFF.

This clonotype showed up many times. The CDR3 DNA reads TGTGCCAGCAGTCCCAAAACCGGGACAGGGACCTACGAGCAGTACTTC. This codes for CASSPKTGTGTYEQYF. This chain joins TRBV25-1 and TRBJ2-7; TRBD1 agrees at 9 bases. Per germline, CDR1 MGHDK and CDR2 SYGVNS. The CDR3 is 16 residues long. The V segment lost 5 bases and the J segment 2 bases; nucleotides outside the gene matches: 10.

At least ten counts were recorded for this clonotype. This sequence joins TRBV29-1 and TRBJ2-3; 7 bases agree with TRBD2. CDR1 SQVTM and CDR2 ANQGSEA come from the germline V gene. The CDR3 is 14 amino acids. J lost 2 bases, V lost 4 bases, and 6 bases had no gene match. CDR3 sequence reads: CSVVRGGTTDTQYF. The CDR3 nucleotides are TGCAGCGTTGTCCGGGGAGGGACCACAGATACGCAGTATTTT.

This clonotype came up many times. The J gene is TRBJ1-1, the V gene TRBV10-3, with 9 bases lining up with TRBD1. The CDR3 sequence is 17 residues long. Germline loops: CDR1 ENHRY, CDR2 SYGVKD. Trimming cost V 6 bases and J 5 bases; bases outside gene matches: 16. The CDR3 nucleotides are TGTGCCATCAGACCCGGGACAGGGACGTTGGTACGGACTGAAGCTTTCTTT. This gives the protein CAIRPGTGTLVRTEAFF.

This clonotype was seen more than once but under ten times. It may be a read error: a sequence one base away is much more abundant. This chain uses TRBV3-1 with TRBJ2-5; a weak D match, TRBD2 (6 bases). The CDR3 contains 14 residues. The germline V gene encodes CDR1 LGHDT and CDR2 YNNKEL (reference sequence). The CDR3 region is CASSLWEDQGTQYF. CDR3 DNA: TGTGCCAGCAGCCTCTGGGAGGACCAAGGGACCCAGTACTTC.

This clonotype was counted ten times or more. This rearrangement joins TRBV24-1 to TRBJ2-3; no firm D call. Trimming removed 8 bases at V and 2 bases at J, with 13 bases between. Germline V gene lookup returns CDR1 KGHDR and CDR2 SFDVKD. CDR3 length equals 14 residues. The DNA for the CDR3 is TGTGCCACCAAAGGAGCCGGATTCACAGATACGCAGTATTTT. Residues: CATKGAGFTDTQYF.

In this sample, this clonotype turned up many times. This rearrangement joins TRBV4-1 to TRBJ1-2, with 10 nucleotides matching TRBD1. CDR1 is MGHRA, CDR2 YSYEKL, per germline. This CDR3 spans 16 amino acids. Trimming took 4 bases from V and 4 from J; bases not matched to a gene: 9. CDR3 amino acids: CASSLDRGLQTYGYTF. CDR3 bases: TGCGCCAGCAGCCTTGACAGGGGGCTTCAAACCTATGGCTACACCTTC.